These 29 T cell receptor beta chains were sequenced from one sample in a study of T cell repertoires in cytomegalovirus infection. MiXCR was run by TCRdb on the reads, yielding one entry per CDR3 protein. Of about 830,000 distinct CDR3 sequences listed, approximately 32% are singletons. For these receptors, no antigen is known. Sequences were derived from cultured CD8+ T cells from PBMCs, sampled from culture after CMV antigen stimulation. These receptors were obtained from a human donor in good health (CMV status not recorded). Some clones in this sample may be carry-over from other donors' samples.

This clonotype appeared many times. This sequence joins TRBV7-2 and TRBJ1-3; D possibly corresponds to TRBD1 (5 bases). Germline V gene data show CDR1 as SGHTA and CDR2 as FQGNSA. The CDR3 contains 17 residues. V was pared by 2 bases and J by 2 bases, with 16 bases between. For the CDR3, the DNA is TGTGCCAGCAGCTTAAATGGGTGGGACGGAGCTGGAAACACCATATATTTT. It specifies CASSLNGWDGAGNTIYF.

The rearrangement joins TRBV6-5 to TRBJ2-7, with D possibly being TRBD2 (7 bases). The V gene's germline CDR1 is MNHEY and CDR2 SVGAGI. Trimming shortened V by 3 bases and J by 6 bases, and 15 bases separated the two germline ends. The CDR3 consists of 14 residues. In DNA form, the CDR3 reads TGTGCCAGCAGTTATGGAGCAGGGGAGGGCGAGCAGTACTTC. Translating it yields CASSYGAGEGEQYF.

The V and J genes are TRBV13 and TRBJ1-6; the D is unclear. The CDR3 is made up of 17 amino acids. Looked up from germline, CDR1 is PRHDT and CDR2 is FYEKMQ (reference sequence). V shed 4 bases and J shed 5 bases, with 18 bases lying between them. The CDR3 reads CASSSYNSRPNNSPLHF. CDR3 sequence (DNA): TGTGCCAGCAGCTCCTACAACTCTCGACCGAATAATTCACCCCTCCACTTT.

This clonotype has just a few counts. The rearrangement joins TRBV19 to TRBJ1-1, with 9 bases identical to TRBD1. Germline V lookup: CDR1 LNHDA, CDR2 SQIVND (reference sequence). The CDR3 has 14 amino acids. V gave up 7 bases and J gave up 4 bases; unmatched junction bases: 7. CDR3 nucleotide sequence: TGTGCCAGTAAACAGGGGGCGCTTGTCACTGAAGCTTTCTTT. Amino acids: CASKQGALVTEAFF.

This clonotype showed up just a few times. J is TRBJ2-5 and V is TRBV5-4, with a possible D match to TRBD2 (6 bases). Germline CDR1 reads SGHNT; CDR2 reads YYREEE (reference sequence). The CDR3 consists of 13 residues. V lost 2 bases, J lost 5 bases, and 10 bases lay in between. CDR3 sequence reads: CASSFGGPETQYF. CDR3 DNA: TGTGCCAGCAGCTTTGGAGGGCCGGAGACCCAGTACTTC.

The chain joins TRBV12-5 to TRBJ2-2, with 7 positions matching TRBD1. From germline, CDR1 is LGHNT and CDR2 FRNRAP. The CDR3 length is 16 residues. Trimming took 3 bases from V and 6 from J; bases not matched to a gene: 10. CDR3 sequence (DNA): TGTGCTAGTGGTTTTACAGGGGCCAGAACCCCCGGGGAGCTGTTTTTT. Translation gives CASGFTGARTPGELFF.

The chain is built from TRBV6-6 and TRBJ2-1; 7 bases match TRBD1. This CDR3 is 16 amino acids long. The junction had 5 bases not matched to a gene; V was cut back by 0 bases and J by 3 bases. Germline V CDR1 and CDR2: MNHNY, SVGAGI (reference sequence). The DNA for the CDR3 is TGTGCCAGCAGTTACTCGACCGGGACAGTCTACAATGAGCAGTTCTTC. Its translation: CASSYSTGTVYNEQFF.

The chain uses TRBV5-1 and TRBJ1-1; the D is unclear. The CDR3 covers 14 residues. V lost 0 bases, J lost 1 base, and 7 bases lay in between. The germline gives CDR1 SGHRS, CDR2 YFSETQ. The chain's CDR3 is CASSLGSENTEAFF. The CDR3 DNA is TGCGCCAGCAGCTTGGGCAGCGAGAACACTGAAGCTTTCTTT.

This clonotype was picked up a small number of times. V gene TRBV6-5 combines with J gene TRBJ1-2; D perhaps matches TRBD1 (5 bases). The CDR3 spans 14 residues. Germline loops: CDR1 MNHEY, CDR2 SVGAGI. The V end was cut by 2 bases, the J end by 4 bases, with 11 bases between. CDR3 in amino acids: CASSYGGTGYGYTF. The CDR3 coding sequence is TGTGCCAGCAGTTACGGGGGGACCGGCTATGGCTACACCTTC.

The rearrangement links TRBV7-6 to TRBJ2-2, with 8 bases fitting TRBD2. V gave up 2 bases and J gave up 4 bases; unmatched junction bases: 9. Germline V lookup: CDR1 SGHVS, CDR2 FNYEAQ. The CDR3 is 17 amino acids. DNA for the CDR3: TGTGCCAGCAGCTTACCTGGCGGGGGGCCGGGCACCGGGGAGCTGTTTTTT. Protein: CASSLPGGGPGTGELFF. The variable domain in full, completed from reference TRBV7-6 and TRBJ2-2, reads GAGVSQSPRYKVTKRGQDVALRCDPISGHVSLYWYRQALGQGPEFLTYFNYEAQQDKSGLPNDRFSAERPEGSISTLTIQRTEQRDSAMYRCASSLPGGGPGTGELFFGEGSRLTVL.

The gene calls are TRBV7-9 and TRBJ1-2, with D hard to call. The CDR3 extends over 13 amino acids. Trimming removed 7 bases from V and 0 bases from J, with 9 bases in between. CDR1 SEHNR and CDR2 FQNEAQ come from the germline V gene (reference sequence). The CDR3 nucleotides read TGTGCCAGCATAGGGAGTACTAACTATGGCTACACCTTC. Its translation is CASIGSTNYGYTF.

Concerning this clonotype: Germline is not matched at one junction end, which may reflect a read error. The CDR3 protein is CASSHRGTTVGFTF. In nucleotides, the CDR3 is TGTGCCAGCAGCCATAGGGGCACGACAGTTGGCTTCACCTTC. The chain carries TRBV7-8 and TRBJ1-2; a weak D match, TRBD1 (5 bases). The CDR3 covers 14 residues. Germline CDR1 SGHVS, CDR2 FQNEAQ.

This clonotype was seen only a few times. A junction end diverges from the germline sequence, so it may reflect a read error. The chain carries TRBV12-3 or TRBV12-4 and TRBJ2-1; 10 nucleotides agree with TRBD2. CDR3 length equals 22 residues. The CDR3: CASSFLLAGGPSPVTSDNEQFF. The CDR3 bases are TGTGCCAGCAGTTTTCTCTTAGCGGGGGGCCCAAGTCCCGTTACCTCCGACAATGAGCAGTTCTTC.

A few counts support this clonotype. This chain uses TRBV6-1 with TRBJ1-1; no firm D call. Per germline, CDR1 MNHNS and CDR2 SASEGT. CDR3 length: 13 residues. Trimming took 6 bases from V and 0 from J, leaving 8 bases between them. The chain's CDR3 is CASRDLMNTEAFF. Written as DNA, the CDR3 is TGTGCCAGCAGAGACCTTATGAACACTGAAGCTTTCTTT.

Here the CDR3 DNA reads TGTGCCAGCAGTTTCGGGGGTTCCTGGGGCTACACCTTC. Amino acids: CASSFGGSWGYTF. This sequence joins TRBV27 and TRBJ1-2, with a possible D match to TRBD1 (5 bases). The CDR3 extends over 13 amino acids. V was cut by 3 bases and J by 8 bases, with 13 bases left in between. Germline V gives CDR1 MNHEY, CDR2 SMNVEV (reference sequence).

This clonotype was counted a few times. The V gene is TRBV2, the J gene TRBJ1-2, with D unresolved. The germline gives CDR1 SNHLY, CDR2 FYNNEI. V was trimmed by 3 bases and J by 5 bases, leaving 1 base between them. CDR3 length: 10 residues. This chain's CDR3 is CASSDYGYTF. The CDR3 nucleotides read TGTGCCAGCAGTGATTATGGCTACACCTTC.

A few counts support this clonotype. V gene TRBV6-1 combines with J gene TRBJ2-3; TRBD1 is a possible D gene (5 bases). The CDR3 runs to 16 residues. V lost 7 bases and J 0 bases, leaving 17 bases between the germline ends. CDR1 is MNHNS, CDR2 SASEGT, per germline. The CDR3 DNA is TGTGCCAGCATTCCAGGACATTCACCTAGCACAGATACGCAGTATTTT. Translation: CASIPGHSPSTDTQYF.

This clonotype was seen a few times. V usage is TRBV7-6 and J usage is TRBJ1-1; perhaps TRBD1 as D (6 bases). Trimming left V 2 bases short and J 0 bases short, with 16 bases between. Germline-derived CDR1 and CDR2 are SGHVS and FNYEAQ. The CDR3 contains 17 residues. The chain's CDR3 is CASSLRAGDFMNTEAFF. The CDR3 bases are TGTGCCAGCAGCTTAAGGGCAGGGGATTTTATGAACACTGAAGCTTTCTTT. The complete variable domain, with remaining parts taken from reference TRBV7-6 and TRBJ1-1, reads GAGVSQSPRYKVTKRGQDVALRCDPISGHVSLYWYRQALGQGPEFLTYFNYEAQQDKSGLPNDRFSAERPEGSISTLTIQRTEQRDSAMYRCASSLRAGDFMNTEAFFGQGTRLTVV.

In this sample, this clonotype turned up a few times. The rearrangement uses TRBV6-2 or TRBV6-3 and TRBJ1-2, with D perhaps matching TRBD1 (5 bases). Deletions cut 6 bases from V and 3 bases from J, with 11 bases between. There are 13 residues in the CDR3. CDR1 is MNHEY and CDR2 is SVGEGT in the germline V gene. The CDR3 region has the DNA TGTGCCAGCAGCTTGGACATGGACTATGGCTACACCTTC. Translating it yields CASSLDMDYGYTF.

V usage is TRBV9 and J usage is TRBJ2-1, with D perhaps TRBD1 (5 bases). Per germline, CDR1 SGDLS and CDR2 YYNGEE. V was clipped by 3 bases and J by 4 bases, with 17 bases between them. The length of the CDR3 is 16 residues. This CDR3 reads CASSGPPRQIYNEQFF. The CDR3, as DNA: TGTGCCAGCAGCGGCCCCCCGCGACAGATTTACAATGAGCAGTTCTTC.

The chain joins TRBV10-3 to TRBJ2-1; D may be TRBD1 (6 bases). The V gene lost 10 bases and the J gene lost 4 bases, with 11 bases spanning the gap. This CDR3 contains 12 residues. Per the germline V gene, CDR1 is ENHRY and CDR2 is SYGVKD. The CDR3 sequence: CASGQTYNEQFF. CDR3 bases: TGTGCCAGTGGACAGACTTACAATGAGCAGTTCTTC.

The chain joins TRBV5-8 to TRBJ1-5; D is unresolved. Trimming left V 5 bases short and J 11 bases short, with 14 bases between. Germline V CDR1 and CDR2: SGHTS, YDEGEE. The CDR3 loop spans 12 amino acids. CDR3 sequence: CASRGGDRAQHF. The CDR3 nucleotides read TGTGCCAGCAGGGGCGGAGATCGGGCCCAGCATTTT.

This chain uses TRBV6-5 with TRBJ2-1; 9 nucleotides agree with TRBD1. J was trimmed by 10 bases and V by 0 bases; bases with no gene match: 7. Germline CDR1 MNHEY, CDR2 SVGAGI. The CDR3 is made up of 15 amino acids. The CDR3 sequence: CASSYSTGGTTEQFF. The CDR3 DNA sequence: TGTGCCAGCAGTTACTCGACAGGGGGGACCACGGAGCAGTTCTTC.

This clonotype was observed many times. The genes are TRBV7-9 and TRBJ2-5; the match to TRBD1 covers 7 bases. V was pared by 4 bases and J by 3 bases, with 8 bases of the junction left unmatched. The CDR3 length is 15 residues. Germline V lookup: CDR1 SEHNR, CDR2 FQNEAQ (reference sequence). The DNA of the CDR3 is TGTGCCAGCAGCTACAGACAGGGATTGAAAGAGACCCAGTACTTC. This translates into CASSYRQGLKETQYF. Using reference TRBV7-9 and TRBJ2-5 for the parts outside the CDR3, the full variable domain is DTGVSQNPRHKITKRGQNVTFRCDPISEHNRLYWYRQTLGQGPEFLTYFQNEAQLEKSRLLSDRFSAERPKGSFSTLEIQRTEQGDSAMYLCASSYRQGLKETQYFGPGTRLLVL.

This chain connects TRBV6-2 or TRBV6-3 to TRBJ2-3; D is perhaps TRBD1 (6 bases). This CDR3 contains 15 residues. Between the trimmed V and J ends, which lost 6 bases and 2 bases, there was a span of 15 bases. Germline values: CDR1 MNHEY, CDR2 SVGEGT. The CDR3 sequence is CASRTLQGYTDTQYF. Here the CDR3 DNA reads TGTGCCAGCAGGACTTTACAGGGTTACACAGATACGCAGTATTTT.

This clonotype was detected many times. The chain uses TRBV12-3 or TRBV12-4 and TRBJ2-1; 10 nucleotides align to TRBD1. This CDR3 contains 14 residues. The V segment lost 8 bases and the J segment 2 bases; nucleotides outside the gene matches: 3. The CDR3 nucleotides are TGTGCCAGCTGGGACAGGGGCCCCTACAATGAGCAGTTCTTC. This codes for CASWDRGPYNEQFF.

In regard to this clonotype: Relative to the germline gene, one junction end is altered; a read error may explain this. The chain carries TRBV9 and TRBJ1-2; TRBD1 aligns across 7 bases. CDR1 is SGDLS and CDR2 is YYNGEE in the germline V gene. This CDR3 is built from 14 residues. The DNA of the CDR3 is TGTGCCAGCAACGTAGACGACAGGGACTATGGCTACACCTTC. Protein sequence: CASNVDDRDYGYTF.

The chain combines TRBV7-8 with TRBJ1-1; no clear D gene. Germline assignment: CDR1 SGHVS and CDR2 FQNEAQ. Trimming removed 6 bases at V and 1 base at J, with 12 bases between. The CDR3 runs to 14 residues. The CDR3 loop reads CASSQRTSNTEAFF. The DNA of the CDR3 is TGTGCCAGCAGTCAAAGGACGTCGAACACTGAAGCTTTCTTT.

The gene calls are TRBV6-2 or TRBV6-3 and TRBJ2-7; perhaps TRBD2 as D (5 bases). Germline V gene data show CDR1 as MNHEY and CDR2 as SVGEGT. The CDR3 covers 14 residues. Deletions cut 2 bases from V and 3 bases from J, with 11 bases between. This chain's CDR3 is CASSYASMYYEQYV. As DNA, the CDR3 is TGTGCCAGCAGTTACGCTAGCATGTACTACGAGCAGTACGTC.